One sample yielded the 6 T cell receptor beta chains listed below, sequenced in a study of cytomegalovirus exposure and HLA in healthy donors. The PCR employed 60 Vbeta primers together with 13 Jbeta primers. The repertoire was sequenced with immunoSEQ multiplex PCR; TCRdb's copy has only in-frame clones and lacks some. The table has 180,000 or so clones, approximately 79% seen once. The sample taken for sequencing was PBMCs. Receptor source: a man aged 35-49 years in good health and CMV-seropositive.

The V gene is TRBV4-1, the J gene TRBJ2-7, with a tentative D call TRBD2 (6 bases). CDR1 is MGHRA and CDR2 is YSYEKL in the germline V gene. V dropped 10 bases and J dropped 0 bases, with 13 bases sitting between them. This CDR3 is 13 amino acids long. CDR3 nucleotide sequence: TGCGCCACCCGAGGGACTTCCTCCTACGAGCAGTACTTC. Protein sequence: CATRGTSSYEQYF.

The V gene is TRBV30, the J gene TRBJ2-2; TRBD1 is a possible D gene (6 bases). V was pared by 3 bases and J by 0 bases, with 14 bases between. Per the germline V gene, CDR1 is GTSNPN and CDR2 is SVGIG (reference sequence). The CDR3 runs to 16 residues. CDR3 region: CAWSSIGGPNTGELFF. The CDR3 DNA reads TGTGCCTGGAGCTCGATTGGGGGCCCGAACACCGGGGAGCTGTTTTTT.

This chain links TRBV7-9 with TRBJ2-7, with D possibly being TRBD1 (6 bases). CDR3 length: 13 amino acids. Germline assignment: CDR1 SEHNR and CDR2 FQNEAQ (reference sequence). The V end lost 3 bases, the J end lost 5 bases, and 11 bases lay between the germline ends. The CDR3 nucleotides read TGTGCCAGCAGCTTTACAGGGTTACACGAGCAGTACTTC. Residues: CASSFTGLHEQYF.

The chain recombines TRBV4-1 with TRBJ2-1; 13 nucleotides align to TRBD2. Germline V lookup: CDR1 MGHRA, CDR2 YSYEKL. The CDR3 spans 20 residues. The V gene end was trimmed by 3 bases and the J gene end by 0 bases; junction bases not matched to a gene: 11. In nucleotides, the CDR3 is TGCGCCAGCAGCCATGAACGACTAGCGGGAGGCATCCCCTCCTACAATGAGCAGTTCTTC. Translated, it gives CASSHERLAGGIPSYNEQFF.

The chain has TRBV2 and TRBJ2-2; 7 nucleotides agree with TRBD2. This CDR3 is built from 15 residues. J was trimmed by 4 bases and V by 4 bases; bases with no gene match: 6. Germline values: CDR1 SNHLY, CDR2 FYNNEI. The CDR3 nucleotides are TGTGCCAGCAGTGTCGGGGGGTCGGGCACCGGGGAGCTGTTTTTT. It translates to CASSVGGSGTGELFF.

This CDR3 is CASSSSDRPLRNTIYF. The CDR3 DNA sequence: TGTGCCAGCAGCTCCTCTGACAGGCCGCTTCGAAACACCATATATTTT. The gene calls are TRBV7-8 and TRBJ1-3, with D perhaps TRBD1 (6 bases). Germline lookup yields CDR1 SGHVS and CDR2 FQNEAQ. This CDR3 is built from 16 residues. Trimming removed 4 bases from V and 5 bases from J, with 18 bases in between.